Shown below are 31 T cell receptor beta chains from a single sample sequenced in a study of blood T cells in healthy people across ages. Together with a sample-barcoded 5' primer, a J-beta primer mix was included in a second PCR lasting about 7 to 12 cycles. TCRdb processed the 5' RACE reads anew with MiXCR; each CDR3 protein has one entry. The sample shows about 620,000 distinct CDR3 sequences, 20% to 25% of them seen only once. Sample: blood. These receptors were taken from a man in his 70s in good health.

The rearrangement uses TRBV14 and TRBJ2-3; 8 nucleotides agree with TRBD2. Losses at the gene ends were 4 bases for V and 1 base for J; bases not matched to a gene: 7. The CDR3 has 16 amino acids. Looked up from germline, CDR1 is SGHDN and CDR2 is FVKESK. The CDR3 loop is CASSLFPGGGTDTQYF. The CDR3 region has the DNA TGTGCCAGCAGCCTCTTCCCGGGAGGGGGCACAGATACGCAGTATTTT. Complete variable domain (other parts from reference TRBV14 and TRBJ2-3): EAGVTQFPSHSVIEKGQTVTLRCDPISGHDNLYWYRRVMGKEIKFLLHFVKESKQDESGMPNNRFLAERTGGTYSTLKVQPAELEDSGVYFCASSLFPGGGTDTQYFGPGTRLTVL.

V usage is TRBV6-1 and J usage is TRBJ2-3, with no clear D. V dropped 2 bases and J dropped 1 base, with 10 bases sitting between them. The CDR3 has 15 amino acids. Germline loops: CDR1 MNHNS, CDR2 SASEGT. In DNA, the CDR3 is TGTGCCAGCAGTGAATTTCGGGCACGCACAGATACGCAGTATTTT. Encoded protein: CASSEFRARTDTQYF.

The CDR3 reads CASSAVAEGKFF. In DNA, the CDR3 is TGTGCCAGCAGTGCCGTAGCGGAAGGGAAGTTCTTC. J is TRBJ2-1 and V is TRBV2; TRBD2 might be the D (6 bases). The V gene lost 4 bases and the J gene lost 14 bases, with 15 bases spanning the gap. The CDR3 runs 12 residues. The germline V gene has CDR1 SNHLY and CDR2 FYNNEI.

This sequence joins TRBV6-6 and TRBJ2-5; D gene uncertain. Matching the DNA end better, TRBJ2-1 makes the J call doubtful. CDR1 and CDR2 from the germline V gene are MNHNY and SVGAGI (reference sequence). The CDR3 extends over 12 amino acids. The CDR3 DNA is TGTGCCAGCAGTCCGCGGTACCATGAGCAGTTCTTC. This codes for CASSPRYHEQFF.

The CDR3 reads CASGRDSSSYEQYF. CDR3 nucleotides: TGTGCCAGCGGCCGGGACAGCAGCTCCTACGAGCAGTACTTC. This chain joins TRBV6-1 and TRBJ2-7; 7 nucleotides align to TRBD1. Germline V CDR1 and CDR2: MNHNS, SASEGT. The CDR3 runs 14 residues. V gave up 8 bases and J gave up 0 bases; unmatched junction bases: 7.

This clonotype was observed a few times. The chain links TRBV12-5 to TRBJ2-7; TRBD1 might be the D (6 bases). Trimming shortened V by 2 bases and J by 3 bases, and 14 bases separated the two germline ends. CDR1 and CDR2 from the germline V gene are LGHNT and FRNRAP. CDR3 size: 15 residues. In DNA, the CDR3 is TGTGCTAGTGGTTTGCCCCTCCAGGGGAGCTACGAGCAGTACTTC. Translation: CASGLPLQGSYEQYF.

The V gene is TRBV20-1, the J gene TRBJ1-6; TRBD1 agrees at 8 bases. The CDR3 covers 16 residues. V dropped 1 base and J dropped 5; count of bases not matched to a gene: 7. CDR1 is DFQATT and CDR2 is SNEGSKA in the germline V gene (reference sequence). This CDR3 is CSARVEDREDNSPLHF. The CDR3 coding sequence is TGCAGTGCTAGAGTTGAGGACAGGGAGGATAATTCACCCCTCCACTTT.

The chain joins TRBV5-1 to TRBJ2-3; 8 positions match TRBD1. V lost 4 bases and J lost 1; bases outside the gene matches: 2. CDR1 and CDR2 (germline): SGHRS, YFSETQ. CDR3 length equals 14 residues. In DNA form, the CDR3 reads TGCGCCAGCAGCACGACAGGGGGCACAGATACGCAGTATTTT. Its translation is CASSTTGGTDTQYF.

The chain's CDR3 is CAISVQGDEQFF. The CDR3 DNA follows: TGTGCCATCAGTGTACAGGGTGATGAGCAGTTCTTC. V usage is TRBV10-3 and J usage is TRBJ2-1, with D possibly TRBD1 on 6 matching bases. Germline V gene sequence: CDR1 ENHRY, CDR2 SYGVKD. The CDR3 spans 12 residues. Trimming left V 4 bases short and J 8 bases short, with 9 bases between.

Ten or more counts support this clonotype. V and J are TRBV12-5 and TRBJ2-1; the D gene is possibly TRBD1 (7 bases). Germline CDR1 is LGHNT and CDR2 is FRNRAP. The CDR3 spans 15 residues. Trimming took off 1 base at V and 4 bases at J, with 11 bases between the two ends. Here the CDR3 reads CASGLAQGGYNEQFF. As DNA, the CDR3 is TGTGCTAGTGGTTTGGCCCAGGGGGGTTACAATGAGCAGTTCTTC.

This chain joins TRBV6-2 or TRBV6-3 and TRBJ2-7; 10 nucleotides line up with TRBD2. In germline, CDR1 is MNHEY, CDR2 SVGEGT. Losses at the gene ends were 6 bases for V and 3 bases for J; bases not matched to a gene: 8. The CDR3 is 15 amino acids. CDR3 nucleotide sequence: TGTGCCAGCAGAACTATAGCGGGAGGACGCTACGAGCAGTACTTC. Translated: CASRTIAGGRYEQYF.

The V and J genes are TRBV12-3 or TRBV12-4 and TRBJ2-1; possibly TRBD2 for D (5 bases). This CDR3 contains 12 residues. Trimming stripped 3 bases from V and 9 bases from J, with 9 bases between. Here the CDR3 DNA reads TGTGCCAGCAGTTTCGGGGTGGGTGAGCAGTTCTTC. Translating it yields CASSFGVGEQFF.

This clonotype was seen a few times. This chain joins TRBV7-3 and TRBJ2-2, with a weak D call TRBD2 (6 bases). Trimming left V 5 bases short and J 3 bases short, with 13 bases between. CDR3 length: 15 amino acids. Per the germline V gene, CDR1 is SGHTA and CDR2 is FQGTGA. DNA for the CDR3: TGTGCCAGCAGCCAAGGACTAAGCGACACCGGGGAGCTGTTTTTT. Translated: CASSQGLSDTGELFF.

This clonotype showed up just a few times. The chain carries TRBV9 and TRBJ2-3; 8 bases align to TRBD2. Germline assignment: CDR1 SGDLS and CDR2 YYNGEE. J gave up 5 bases and V 2 bases, and 4 bases lay outside the gene matches. The CDR3 totals 14 residues. CDR3 nucleotides: TGTGCCAGCAGCGTTAGCGGGACGGAAGATACGCAGTATTTT. Translating gives CASSVSGTEDTQYF.

The rearrangement links TRBV20-1 to TRBJ2-5, with D possibly being TRBD1 (6 bases). The CDR3 contains 15 residues. The V and J ends lost 1 base and 5 bases respectively, with 17 bases between them. Germline lookup yields CDR1 DFQATT and CDR2 SNEGSKA (reference sequence). The CDR3 DNA reads as TGCAGTGCTAGAGTGAATACAGGGACACGGGAGACCCAGTACTTC. Translation gives CSARVNTGTRETQYF.

CDR3 sequence: CASSLLQGVQETQYF. In DNA form, the CDR3 reads TGTGCCAGCAGCTTATTACAGGGGGTCCAAGAGACCCAGTACTTC. The rearrangement joins TRBV7-6 to TRBJ2-5; 8 bases are shared with TRBD1. The CDR3 runs 15 residues. Germline-derived CDR1 and CDR2 are SGHVS and FNYEAQ. V shed 2 bases, J shed 1 base, and the junction held 3 bases outside the gene matches.

The rearrangement links TRBV6-5 to TRBJ1-2; 10 positions match TRBD1. V gave up 7 bases and J gave up 3 bases; unmatched junction bases: 8. In germline, CDR1 is MNHEY, CDR2 SVGAGI. The CDR3 extends over 15 amino acids. The chain's CDR3 is CASIHSGQGDYGYTF. The DNA for the CDR3 is TGTGCCAGCATCCACTCTGGACAGGGGGACTATGGCTACACCTTC.

The chain has TRBV5-6 and TRBJ2-1; perhaps TRBD1 as D (5 bases). Germline V gene data show CDR1 as SGHDT and CDR2 as YYEEEE. The CDR3 is 13 amino acids. Trimming removed 2 bases from V and 5 bases from J, with 8 bases in between. CDR3 amino acids: CASSFRTNNEQFF. The DNA of the CDR3 is TGTGCCAGCAGCTTCCGGACAAACAATGAGCAGTTCTTC.

This clonotype was detected ten times or more. The chain combines TRBV20-1 with TRBJ2-3, with a possible D match to TRBD1 (6 bases). Trimming shortened V by 5 bases and J by 6 bases, and 18 bases separated the two germline ends. The CDR3 totals 14 residues. The germline V gene has CDR1 DFQATT and CDR2 SNEGSKA (reference sequence). In nucleotides, the CDR3 is TGCAGTGCTCAAACAGGGAAGAGTAGGGATACGCAGTATTTT. Its translation is CSAQTGKSRDTQYF.

The chain combines TRBV10-3 with TRBJ2-7; perhaps TRBD1 as D (5 bases). V lost 3 bases, J lost 2 bases, and 11 bases lay in between. Germline V gene data show CDR1 as ENHRY and CDR2 as SYGVKD. This CDR3 is 14 amino acids long. In DNA, the CDR3 is TGTGCCATCAGTGACAGGGCAGAAACCTACGAGCAGTACTTC. Translation gives CAISDRAETYEQYF.

This clonotype was recorded a few times. V is TRBV7-8 and J is TRBJ2-1; 10 nucleotides align to TRBD2. In germline, CDR1 is SGHVS, CDR2 FQNEAQ. V was clipped by 2 bases and J by 8 bases; unmatched bases: 6. The CDR3 spans 15 residues. This CDR3 reads CASSLPRTSGDEQFF. The DNA of the CDR3 is TGTGCCAGCAGCTTACCCAGGACTAGCGGTGATGAGCAGTTCTTC.

This chain links TRBV2 with TRBJ2-1, with no clear D. The germline CDR1 and CDR2 sequences are SNHLY and FYNNEI. The length of the CDR3 is 14 residues. V was pared by 2 bases and J by 6 bases, with 11 bases between. CDR3 in amino acids: CASSELQSVNEQFF. CDR3 DNA sequence: TGTGCCAGCAGTGAATTGCAGTCCGTCAATGAGCAGTTCTTC.

This clonotype was detected only a few times. This rearrangement joins TRBV20-1 to TRBJ2-5, with 7 nucleotides matching TRBD1. The CDR3 extends over 14 amino acids. Per germline, CDR1 DFQATT and CDR2 SNEGSKA (reference sequence). V shed 4 bases and J 6 bases; nucleotides not matched to a gene: 11. This CDR3 is CSATSRTGKQTQYF. The CDR3 coding sequence is TGCAGTGCTACGTCGAGGACAGGCAAACAGACCCAGTACTTC.

The chain is built from TRBV12-3 or TRBV12-4 and TRBJ2-3; TRBD2 is a possible D gene (7 bases). V lost 6 bases and J 2 bases, leaving 12 bases between the germline ends. This CDR3 comprises 14 residues. This chain's CDR3 is CASRAGATTDTQYF. As DNA, the CDR3 is TGTGCCAGCAGGGCGGGGGCCACCACAGATACGCAGTATTTT.

This clonotype was counted between two and nine times. The chain combines TRBV29-1 with TRBJ1-3; 10 positions agree with TRBD1. V gave up 0 bases and J gave up 5 bases; unmatched junction bases: 7. Looked up from germline, CDR1 is SQVTM and CDR2 is ANQGSEA. This CDR3 comprises 16 residues. In DNA form, the CDR3 reads TGCAGCGTTGAAGATCAGCGGGACAGGGGTCGAAACACCATATATTTT. Its translation: CSVEDQRDRGRNTIYF.

This clonotype was counted only a few times. The rearrangement links TRBV30 to TRBJ2-5; D might be TRBD1 (5 bases). Trimming shortened V by 4 bases and J by 6 bases, and 12 bases separated the two germline ends. Germline loops: CDR1 GTSNPN, CDR2 SVGIG (reference sequence). The CDR3 has 12 amino acids. DNA of the CDR3: TGTGCCTGGAAGTCAGGGTCGCAGACCCAGTACTTC. Protein product: CAWKSGSQTQYF.

This clonotype appeared a few times. Here the CDR3 reads CSASGTGTSSYEQYF. The CDR3 bases are TGCAGTGCTTCCGGGACAGGGACAAGCTCCTACGAGCAGTACTTC. The rearrangement joins TRBV20-1 to TRBJ2-7; 9 bases agree with TRBD1. V was pared by 5 bases and J by 0 bases, with 8 bases of the junction left unmatched. This CDR3 region has 15 residues. In germline, CDR1 is DFQATT, CDR2 SNEGSKA (reference sequence).

The chain combines TRBV7-3 with TRBJ2-7, with a possible D match to TRBD1 (5 bases). This CDR3 region has 13 residues. The V end was cut by 2 bases, the J end by 5 bases, with 10 bases between. The germline CDR1 and CDR2 sequences are SGHTA and FQGTGA. The CDR3 loop is CASSLFRANEQYF. The CDR3 coding sequence is TGTGCCAGCAGCTTATTCAGGGCAAACGAGCAGTACTTC.

This clonotype was seen a handful of times. A much larger clone lies one base from this, so it may be a read error. This chain joins TRBV6-2 or TRBV6-3 and TRBJ1-2, with TRBD1 as a possible D gene (5 bases). Germline loops: CDR1 MNHEY, CDR2 SVGEGT. The ends were cut back, 11 bases at V and 10 bases at J, with 20 bases in the middle. The CDR3 runs 12 residues. CDR3 bases: TGTGCCTGCACCCCGGGACGCCGACTCTACACCTTC. This sequence encodes CACTPGRRLYTF.

The table lists this clonotype with a few counts. The chain recombines TRBV30 with TRBJ1-4, with TRBD1 matching over 7 bases. CDR1 is GTSNPN and CDR2 is SVGIG in the germline V gene (reference sequence). The CDR3 has 13 amino acids. The V and J ends lost 7 bases and 4 bases, in that order; junction bases with no gene match: 6. CDR3 region: CASKGTDNEKLFF. The CDR3, as DNA: TGTGCCTCGAAAGGGACAGATAATGAAAAACTGTTTTTT.

Of note for this clonotype: Its ends do not fully match the called genes, so a read error is possible. The chain has TRBV20-1 and TRBJ2-3, with a tentative D call TRBD2 (5 bases). The CDR3 sequence is 14 residues long. Germline CDR1 and CDR2: DFQATT and SNEGSKA (reference sequence). Here the CDR3 DNA reads TGCAATGCTATGATCGGAGTCTCGGGGGATACGCAGTATTTT. This gives the protein CNAMIGVSGDTQYF.